A selection of T cell receptor beta chains follows, all from one sample in a study of blood T cell repertoires in COVID-19. TCRdb's copy holds only in-frame clones and misses some; the assay was immunoSEQ multiplex PCR. The table includes tens of thousands of clones, 75% to 90% detected once. Sequenced input: peripheral blood. Receptors originate from a man between 65 and 85 years old with active or convalescent COVID-19. The CDR3 runs from the conserved cysteine through the conserved F or W. The order of the fields is D gene, V gene, CDR3 length, clone size, J gene, CDR3 protein, CDR3 DNA. The D gene is left open where the match is weak. Size is omitted from some rows. Given values are once, few, many or a class for expanded clones.

>TRBD1|TRBV18|13|once|TRBJ2-7
CASSPQQGNEQYF
TGTGCCAGCTCACCTCAACAGGGGAACGAGCAGTACTTC
>TRBD1|TRBV24-1|15|-|TRBJ1-2
CATSDRGTGGYGYTF
TGTGCCACCAGTGATCGGGGGACAGGGGGCTATGGCTACACCTTC
>TRBD2|TRBV7-8|14|-|TRBJ2-1
CASSSSGGALEQFF
TGTGCCAGCAGCTCTAGCGGGGGGGCCTTGGAGCAGTTCTTC
>-|TRBV29-1|15|-|TRBJ2-6
CSVPEGYSGANVLTF
TGCAGCGTTCCAGAGGGATACTCTGGGGCCAACGTCCTGACTTTC
>TRBD1|TRBV5-1|14|-|TRBJ1-2
CASSLYRGGYGYTF
TGCGCCAGCAGCTTGTACAGGGGCGGTTATGGCTACACCTTC
>TRBD2|TRBV9|17|-|TRBJ2-3
CASSVPGTSGGSDTQYF
TGTGCCAGCAGCGTCCCCGGGACTAGCGGGGGGTCAGATACGCAGTATTTT
>-|TRBV25-1|17|once|TRBJ1-1
CASSGGPRLGMNTEAFF
TGTGCCAGCAGTGGAGGGCCCCGGCTCGGCATGAACACTGAAGCTTTCTTT
>-|TRBV6-5|14|-|TRBJ1-1
CASSTDRSNTEAFF
TGTGCCAGTTCCACCGACAGATCTAACACTGAAGCTTTCTTT
>-|TRBV29-1|11|-|TRBJ1-4
CSVVSREKLFF
TGCAGCGTCGTGAGCAGGGAAAAACTGTTTTTT
>-|TRBV6-6|12|-|TRBJ1-2
CASSYSSGGYTF
TGTGCCAGCAGTTATAGCTCAGGGGGCTACACCTTC
>TRBD2|TRBV2|14|once|TRBJ2-3
CASSESGGGAAVDF
TGTGCCAGCAGTGAATCGGGCGGGGGGGCCGCGGTTGATTTT
>TRBD1|TRBV2|16|-|TRBJ2-4
CASRRTGGESKNIQYF
TGTGCCAGCAGAAGGACAGGGGGCGAGTCCAAAAACATTCAGTACTTC
>-|TRBV7-2|15|-|TRBJ2-2
CASSPSRGASGELFF
TGTGCCAGCAGCCCAAGCAGGGGGGCCAGCGGGGAGCTGTTTTTT
>-|TRBV15|17|-|TRBJ2-7
CATSLGGRTATAYEQYF
TGTGCCACCAGCCTCGGAGGAAGGACAGCGACCGCCTACGAGCAGTACTTC
>TRBD1|TRBV2|14|-|TRBJ1-5
CASSEGQGAQPQHF
TGTGCCAGCAGCGAAGGACAGGGGGCCCAGCCCCAGCATTTT
>-|TRBV4-3|15|-|TRBJ1-1
CASSQGRGGATEAFF
TGCGCCAGCAGCCAAGGTCGGGGAGGGGCGACTGAAGCTTTCTTT
>TRBD2|TRBV7-8|15|-|TRBJ2-5
CASSAGLAAGETQYF
TGTGCCAGCAGCGCGGGACTAGCGGCGGGAGAGACCCAGTACTTC
>-|TRBV3-1/TRBV3-2|14|-|TRBJ1-2
CASSQDPPSGGYTF
TGTGCCAGCAGCCAAGATCCCCCCAGCGGCGGCTACACCTTC
>-|TRBV9|15|few|TRBJ1-3
CASSSHDISGNTIYF
TGTGCCAGCAGCTCACATGACATCTCTGGAAACACCATATATTTT
>-|TRBV27|15|-|TRBJ1-2
CASSPGAGIFYGYTF
TGTGCCAGCAGTCCAGGAGCAGGGATCTTCTATGGCTACACCTTC